The 26 T cell receptor beta chains below all came from one sample that was sequenced in a study of technical replicates of blood from a handful of donors. Assay used: immunoSEQ multiplex PCR; TCRdb lists only in-frame clones, some missing. The table shows approximately 58,000 clones, with around 83% occurring only once. Sequencing used PBMCs. Receptors originate from a human donor in good health. Some clones in this sample may be carry-over from other donors' samples.

The chain links TRBV11-2 to TRBJ1-4, with D possibly TRBD1 on 6 matching bases. CDR3 length equals 15 residues. With 3 bases removed from V and 8 bases from J, the gap between germline ends came to 16 bases. Germline V gene data show CDR1 as SGHAT and CDR2 as FQNNGV. The CDR3 spells CASSFTGTSIEKLFF. The CDR3, as DNA: TGTGCCAGCAGCTTTACCGGGACATCGATAGAAAAACTGTTTTTT. Looking up the rest from reference TRBV11-2 and TRBJ1-4 gives the full variable domain: EAGVAQSPRYKIIEKRQSVAFWCNPISGHATLYWYQQILGQGPKLLIQFQNNGVVDDSQLPKDRFSAERLKGVDSTLKIQPAKLEDSAVYLCASSFTGTSIEKLFFGSGTQLSVL.

The chain is built from TRBV10-3 and TRBJ1-6, with D maybe TRBD1 (5 bases). Germline V gene data show CDR1 as ENHRY and CDR2 as SYGVKD. The CDR3 is 16 residues long. With 2 bases removed from V and 0 bases from J, the gap between germline ends came to 8 bases. Here the CDR3 reads CAISEPGISYNSPLHF. The CDR3 region has the DNA TGTGCCATCAGTGAGCCAGGGATCTCCTATAATTCACCCCTCCACTTT.

This clone was seen only a few times. The rearrangement uses TRBV5-1 and TRBJ1-4; 9 bases line up with TRBD1. The CDR3 extends over 14 amino acids. With 5 bases clipped from V and 6 bases from J, the junction kept 5 bases outside the gene matches. Germline V gene lookup returns CDR1 SGHRS and CDR2 YFSETQ. The CDR3 nucleotides read TGCGCCAGCAGTAGGACAGGGGATTATGAAAAACTGTTTTTT. It codes for CASSRTGDYEKLFF.

The chain employs TRBV15 and TRBJ2-7, with no clear D. With 0 bases removed from V and 2 bases from J, the gap between germline ends came to 14 bases. Per germline, CDR1 LNHNV and CDR2 YYDKDF (reference sequence). The CDR3 extends over 16 amino acids. The CDR3 DNA follows: TGTGCCACCAGCAGAGATCAGTTCGGAGCAACCTACGAGCAGTACTTC. Translating gives CATSRDQFGATYEQYF.

The gene calls are TRBV4-1 and TRBJ2-7; D possibly corresponds to TRBD1 (5 bases). Per the germline V gene, CDR1 is MGHRA and CDR2 is YSYEKL. The ends were cut back, 1 base at V and 5 bases at J, with 15 bases in the middle. CDR3 length equals 15 residues. The CDR3 coding sequence is TGCGCCAGCAGCCAAGGGGGCCTTTCTTTGAACGAGCAGTACTTC. Translating gives CASSQGGLSLNEQYF.

This sequence joins TRBV7-2 and TRBJ1-1; D uncertain. Germline V gene data show CDR1 as SGHTA and CDR2 as FQGNSA. With 0 bases removed from V and 1 base from J, the gap between germline ends came to 3 bases. The length of the CDR3 is 13 residues. CDR3 nucleotide sequence: TGTGCCAGCAGCTTAGCCAGGAACACTGAAGCTTTCTTT. This translates into CASSLARNTEAFF.

A note on this clone: The identical CDR3 is also encoded by other nucleotide sequences in the sample. The chain is built from TRBV30 and TRBJ1-2, with TRBD1 as a possible D gene (6 bases). CDR3 length: 13 amino acids. Germline values: CDR1 GTSNPN, CDR2 SVGIG (reference sequence). Trimming took off 5 bases at V and 2 bases at J, with 12 bases between the two ends. CDR3 nucleotide sequence: TGTGCCTGGTCGGCCGGGACAAACTATGGCTACACCTTC. This gives the protein CAWSAGTNYGYTF.

The gene calls are TRBV5-1 and TRBJ2-3, with D possibly matching TRBD2 (7 bases). CDR3 length: 16 amino acids. The V end lost 3 bases, the J end lost 2 bases, and 16 bases lay between the germline ends. The germline V gene encodes CDR1 SGHRS and CDR2 YFSETQ. CDR3: CASSWWGGRFTDTQYF. CDR3 in DNA: TGCGCCAGCAGCTGGTGGGGGGGGCGTTTCACAGATACGCAGTATTTT.

The chain carries TRBV4-3 and TRBJ2-5; 8 bases match TRBD1. V was pared by 4 bases and J by 4 bases, with 17 bases of the junction left unmatched. This CDR3 spans 18 amino acids. Germline assignment: CDR1 LGHNA and CDR2 YSLEER. The CDR3 DNA reads TGCGCCAGCAGCCCGCGGACAGGGATGGGACTGCCGGGAGAGACCCAGTACTTC. Its protein is CASSPRTGMGLPGETQYF.

The chain links TRBV2 to TRBJ2-3, with 7 positions matching TRBD2. V was pared by 10 bases and J by 8 bases, with 9 bases of the junction left unmatched. CDR3 length: 12 amino acids. Germline-derived CDR1 and CDR2 are SNHLY and FYNNEI. The CDR3 DNA reads as TGTGCCAACCGAGCGGGGAGCGGTACGCAGTATTTT. Amino acids: CANRAGSGTQYF.

The rearrangement uses TRBV7-9 and TRBJ2-7, with D perhaps matching TRBD2 (6 bases). Germline-derived CDR1 and CDR2 are SEHNR and FQNEAQ (reference sequence). The CDR3 has 14 residues. Trimming took off 2 bases at V and 5 bases at J, with 13 bases between the two ends. The CDR3: CASSLYGGPDEQYF. In DNA form, the CDR3 reads TGTGCCAGCAGCTTATACGGGGGTCCTGACGAGCAGTACTTC.

CDR3 in amino acids: CASTGTGPSPLHF. DNA for the CDR3: TGTGCCAGCACCGGGACAGGGCCTTCACCCCTCCACTTT. The gene calls are TRBV2 and TRBJ1-6, with 9 bases matching TRBD1. Germline CDR1 and CDR2: SNHLY and FYNNEI. This CDR3 is 13 amino acids long. Trimming removed 7 bases from V and 9 bases from J; junction bases left unmatched: 4. The full variable domain, with the rest looked up from reference TRBV2 and TRBJ1-6, is EPEVTQTPSHQVTQMGQEVILRCVPISNHLYFYWYRQILGQKVEFLVSFYNNEISEKSEIFDDQFSVERPDGSNFTLKIRSTKLEDSAMYFCASTGTGPSPLHFGNGTRLTVT.

This chain joins TRBV6-4 and TRBJ2-3, with D possibly being TRBD2 (6 bases). CDR1 is MRHNA and CDR2 is SNTAGT in the germline V gene. V gave up 0 bases and J gave up 4 bases, with 8 bases separating them. The CDR3 spans 14 residues. In DNA, the CDR3 is TGTGCCAGCAGTGACTCGACGGGGGCAGATACGCAGTATTTT. Residues: CASSDSTGADTQYF.

The J gene is TRBJ1-2, the V gene TRBV5-6; the match to TRBD1 covers 7 bases. With V trimmed by 0 bases and J by 3 bases, 2 bases remained unmatched. CDR3 length equals 14 residues. Germline CDR1 and CDR2: SGHDT and YYEEEE. This CDR3 reads CASSLDDRDYGYTF. The CDR3 coding sequence is TGTGCCAGCAGCTTGGATGACAGGGACTATGGCTACACCTTC.

The rearrangement links TRBV6-4 to TRBJ2-1, with TRBD1 matching 10 bases. The CDR3 length is 15 residues. V gave up 5 bases and J gave up 7 bases; unmatched junction bases: 8. From germline, CDR1 is MRHNA and CDR2 SNTAGT. DNA of the CDR3: TGTGCCAGCAGTCCGGGGACAGGGGAATGGAATGAGCAGTTCTTC. This encodes CASSPGTGEWNEQFF.

Written as DNA, the CDR3 is TGCGCCAGCAGCCAGGCACCCGGGACAGTGTCCACTGAAGCTTTCTTT. Amino acid sequence: CASSQAPGTVSTEAFF. The chain combines TRBV4-3 with TRBJ1-1, with 7 bases lining up with TRBD1. Losses at the gene ends were 3 bases for V and 4 bases for J; bases not matched to a gene: 11. The CDR3 covers 16 residues. CDR1 is LGHNA and CDR2 is YSLEER in the germline V gene.

The chain uses TRBV5-6 and TRBJ1-3; 8 nucleotides match TRBD1. Germline values: CDR1 SGHDT, CDR2 YYEEEE. The CDR3 loop spans 16 amino acids. With V trimmed by 0 bases and J by 2 bases, 4 bases remained unmatched. The DNA for the CDR3 is TGTGCCAGCAGCTTGGCAGGGGGCACCGCTGGAAACACCATATATTTT. Amino acid sequence: CASSLAGGTAGNTIYF.

The chain joins TRBV29-1 to TRBJ2-7, with 9 positions matching TRBD2. V lost 1 base, J lost 3 bases, and 7 bases stayed unmatched. The CDR3 runs 15 residues. Germline-derived CDR1 and CDR2 are SQVTM and ANQGSEA. CDR3 nucleotides: TGCAGCGTTGAAGGTGCTAGCGGGGACCTCTACGAGCAGTACTTC. It codes for CSVEGASGDLYEQYF.

This clone came up a few times. For the CDR3, the DNA is TGTGCCAGCAGCTTATGGCGGACTAATCTTTATGGCTACACCTTC. The encoded protein is CASSLWRTNLYGYTF. The chain is built from TRBV5-6 and TRBJ1-2; D gene uncertain. The germline CDR1 and CDR2 sequences are SGHDT and YYEEEE. CDR3 length equals 15 residues. Trimming took off 2 bases at V and 5 bases at J, with 16 bases between the two ends. Variable domain in full (rest from reference TRBV5-6 and TRBJ1-2): DAGVTQSPTHLIKTRGQQVTLRCSPKSGHDTVSWYQQALGQGPQFIFQYYEEEERQRGNFPDRFSGHQFPNYSSELNVNALLLGDSALYLCASSLWRTNLYGYTFGSGTRLTVV.

The J gene is TRBJ2-3, the V gene TRBV13; 11 nucleotides agree with TRBD2. CDR3 length equals 14 residues. Germline lookup yields CDR1 PRHDT and CDR2 FYEKMQ (reference sequence). Losses at the gene ends were 6 bases for V and 3 bases for J; bases not matched to a gene: 2. The CDR3 protein is CASRGLAATDTQYF. The CDR3 coding sequence is TGTGCCAGCAGGGGACTAGCGGCGACAGATACGCAGTATTTT. Supplemented by reference TRBV13 and TRBJ2-3, the full variable domain reads AAGVIQSPRHLIKEKRETATLKCYPIPRHDTVYWYQQGPGQDPQFLISFYEKMQSDKGSIPDRFSAQQFSDYHSELNMSSLELGDSALYFCASRGLAATDTQYFGPGTRLTVL.

The chain is built from TRBV19 and TRBJ1-2, with 7 bases aligning to TRBD1. The CDR3 covers 14 residues. CDR1 is LNHDA and CDR2 is SQIVND in the germline V gene (reference sequence). V gave up 7 bases and J gave up 8 bases; unmatched junction bases: 13. The CDR3 region has the DNA TGTGCCAGTACTGGTTCCCCAGGGGGATGGGGCTACACCTTC. This codes for CASTGSPGGWGYTF.

V usage is TRBV19 and J usage is TRBJ1-1; perhaps TRBD1 as D (6 bases). The CDR3 has 15 residues. Germline lookup yields CDR1 LNHDA and CDR2 SQIVND (reference sequence). Trimming took off 6 bases at V and 1 base at J, with 15 bases between the two ends. CDR3: CASRDPGTTNTEAFF. CDR3 coding DNA: TGTGCCAGTAGGGACCCCGGGACAACGAACACTGAAGCTTTCTTT.

This chain uses TRBV7-2 with TRBJ1-1, with TRBD1 identical over 10 bases. CDR1 is SGHTA, CDR2 FQGNSA, per germline. J was trimmed by 8 bases and V by 1 base; bases with no gene match: 13. The CDR3 is made up of 17 amino acids. DNA of the CDR3: TGTGCCAGCAGCTTAGGGAGACAGGGGGCCACAATCAGGGAAGCTTTCTTT. It encodes CASSLGRQGATIREAFF.

V usage is TRBV30 and J usage is TRBJ2-3; D is unclear. This CDR3 has 12 amino acids. CDR1 and CDR2 (germline): GTSNPN, SVGIG (reference sequence). V lost 3 bases and J 4 bases, leaving 8 bases between the germline ends. The CDR3 DNA reads TGTGCCTGGAGGGCAGGCTCAGATACGCAGTATTTT. Amino acids: CAWRAGSDTQYF.

Only one count was recorded for this clone. CDR3: CASSLDRGNQPQHF. In DNA, the CDR3 is TGTGCCAGCAGCCTGGACAGGGGAAATCAGCCCCAGCATTTT. The chain has TRBV5-6 and TRBJ1-5; 9 nucleotides align to TRBD1. Losses at the gene ends were 4 bases for V and 4 bases for J; bases not matched to a gene: 3. The CDR3 length is 14 residues. Germline lookup yields CDR1 SGHDT and CDR2 YYEEEE.

The chain employs TRBV5-6 and TRBJ2-7, with 8 bases fitting TRBD2. There are 15 residues in the CDR3. Germline CDR1 and CDR2: SGHDT and YYEEEE. Germline trimming cut 1 base from V and 3 bases from J; bases unmatched to any gene: 6. CDR3 region: CASSLSGRARYEQYF. CDR3 DNA sequence: TGTGCCAGCAGCTTGTCCGGGAGGGCCCGCTACGAGCAGTACTTC.